The present TCR beta chain was sequenced within a study of technical replicates of blood from several donors. V shed 0 bases and J shed 8 bases, with 11 bases lying between them. Germline CDR1 reads SGHRS; CDR2 reads YFSETQ. The length of the CDR3 is 13 residues. TCRdb's copy holds only in-frame clones and misses some; the assay was immunoSEQ multiplex PCR. Among 75,000 to 100,000 clones, less than 95% were seen once, and the ten largest hold less than 0.4%. What was sequenced was T cells isolated from PBMCs. The TCR originated in a human donor in good health. The chain has TRBV5-1 and TRBJ1-2, with a tentative D call TRBD1 (6 bases). CDR3: CASSLEGVSGYTF. In DNA form, the CDR3 reads TGCGCCAGCAGCTTGGAGGGGGTAAGCGGCTACACCTTC.